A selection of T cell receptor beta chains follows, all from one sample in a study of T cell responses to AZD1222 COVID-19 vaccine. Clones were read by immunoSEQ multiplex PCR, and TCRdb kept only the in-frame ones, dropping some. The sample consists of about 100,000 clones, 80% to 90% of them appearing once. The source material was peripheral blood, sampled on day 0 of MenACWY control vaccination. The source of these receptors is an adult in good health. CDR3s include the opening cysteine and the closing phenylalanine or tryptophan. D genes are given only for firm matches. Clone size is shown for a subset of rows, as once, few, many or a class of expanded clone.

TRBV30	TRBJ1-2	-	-	TGTGCCTGGAGTGAATCAGTATATGGCTACACCTTC	CAWSESVYGYTF
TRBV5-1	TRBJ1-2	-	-	TGCGCCAGCAGCTTACCCGGTGATGGCTACACCTTC	CASSLPGDGYTF
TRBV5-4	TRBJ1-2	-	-	TGTGCCAGCAGCTTGGTGAACTGGGGCAGGGACAACTATGGCTACACCTTC	CASSLVNWGRDNYGYTF
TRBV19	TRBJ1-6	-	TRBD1	TGTGCCAGTTCCGGGACAGGCGGAAATTCACCCCTCCACTTT	CASSGTGGNSPLHF
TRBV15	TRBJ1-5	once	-	TGTGCCACCAGCAGGCCTAGACCGGGCCCCGGGCCCCAGCATTTT	CATSRPRPGPGPQHF
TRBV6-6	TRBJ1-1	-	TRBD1	TGTGCCAGCAGGGGGGGACAGCCGAACACTGAAGCTTTCTTT	CASRGGQPNTEAFF
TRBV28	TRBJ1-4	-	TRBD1	TGTGCCAGCAGTTCAACAGGGGGCGTAGATGAAAAACTGTTTTTT	CASSSTGGVDEKLFF
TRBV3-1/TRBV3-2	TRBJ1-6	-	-	TGTGCCAGCAGCCAAGATAGGTATGGAGCGATTTATAATTCACCCCTCCACTTT	CASSQDRYGAIYNSPLHF
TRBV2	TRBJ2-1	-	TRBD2	TGTGCCAGCAGTGAACGGAGGTGGGGACTAGCAGAAAATGAGCAGTTCTTC	CASSERRWGLAENEQFF
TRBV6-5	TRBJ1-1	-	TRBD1	TGTGCCAGCGATTCGGGACAGGGGGCGGTCACTGAAGCTTTCTTT	CASDSGQGAVTEAFF
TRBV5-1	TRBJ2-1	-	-	TGCGCCAGCAGGAGCGGATACAATGAGCAGTTCTTC	CASRSGYNEQFF
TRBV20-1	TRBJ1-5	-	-	TGCAGTGCTAGGGGTAATCAGCCCCAGCATTTT	CSARGNQPQHF
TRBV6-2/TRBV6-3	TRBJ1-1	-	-	TGTGCCAGCAGTTACTCCCGGGGGGCGCGGTTTGGTACTGAAGCTTTCTTT	CASSYSRGARFGTEAFF
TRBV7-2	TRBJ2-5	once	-	TGTGCCAGCAGATCCGGCGGGGGCATGACCCAGTACTTC	CASRSGGGMTQYF
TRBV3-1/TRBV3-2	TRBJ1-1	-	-	TGTGCCAGTGGAAGGGGTGGCACTGAAGCTTTCTTT	CASGRGGTEAFF
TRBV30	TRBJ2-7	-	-	TGTGCCTGGAGTGGGGGAGACCCGTACGAGCAGTACTTC	CAWSGGDPYEQYF
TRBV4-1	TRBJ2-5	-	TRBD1	TGCGCCAGCAGCCACCCGGACAGGGGGAAGGAGACCCAGTACTTC	CASSHPDRGKETQYF
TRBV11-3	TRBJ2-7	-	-	TGTGCCAGCAGCTTAAATAGCGGTGCCTACGAGCAGTACTTC	CASSLNSGAYEQYF
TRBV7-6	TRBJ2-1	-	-	TGTGCCAGCAGCCCGTCGGGTAGCGCCTCCTACAATGAGCAGTTCTTC	CASSPSGSASYNEQFF
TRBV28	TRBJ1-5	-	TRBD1	TGTGCCAGCAGCCCTAGGACAGGACAATATAGCAATCAGCCCCAGCATTTT	CASSPRTGQYSNQPQHF
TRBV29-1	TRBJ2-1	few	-	TGCAGCGTTGTATTAGTCGGAGGTCCCTACAATGAGCAGTTCTTC	CSVVLVGGPYNEQFF
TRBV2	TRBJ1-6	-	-	TGTGCCAGCAACGGGGCAGGGCAGGACTTAGGTTCACCCCTCCACTTT	CASNGAGQDLGSPLHF
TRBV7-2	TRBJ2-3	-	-	TGTGCCAGCAGCTTAGCAGGGGAGGCCACAGATACGCAGTATTTT	CASSLAGEATDTQYF
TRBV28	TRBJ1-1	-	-	TGTGCCAGCAGTTCGATCGGCGTAGCCACTGAAGCTTTCTTT	CASSSIGVATEAFF
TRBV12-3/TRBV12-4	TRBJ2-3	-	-	TGTGCCAGCAGTTTCTCGACAGATACGCAGTATTTT	CASSFSTDTQYF
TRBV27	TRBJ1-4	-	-	TGTGCCAGCAGTTCGACAGGAGATAATGAAAAACTGTTTTTT	CASSSTGDNEKLFF
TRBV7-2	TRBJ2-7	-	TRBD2	TGTGCCAGCAGCTTAGCGATTAGCGGGGGGGGCTACGAGCAGTACTTC	CASSLAISGGGYEQYF
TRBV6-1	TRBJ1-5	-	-	TGTGCCAGCAGTGAAGGGACCTATCAGCCCCAGCATTTT	CASSEGTYQPQHF
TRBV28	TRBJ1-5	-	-	TGTGCCAGCAGTTTAGGGGGGACCAATCAGCCCCAGCATTTT	CASSLGGTNQPQHF
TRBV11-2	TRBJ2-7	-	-	TGTGCCAGCAGCCAAGGAGGCCTAGTCGACGACGAGCAGTACTTC	CASSQGGLVDDEQYF
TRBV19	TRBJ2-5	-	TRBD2	TGTGCCAGTAGTGTCCTAGCGGGAGGAAAAGAGACCCAGTACTTC	CASSVLAGGKETQYF
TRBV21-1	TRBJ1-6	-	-	TGTGCCAGCAGCAACCGGGACAGGAGTGAGTCACCCCTCCACTTT	CASSNRDRSESPLHF
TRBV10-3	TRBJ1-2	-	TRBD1	TGTGCCATCACCGGACAGGGGGTGGGCCTGGGTGGCTACACCTTC	CAITGQGVGLGGYTF
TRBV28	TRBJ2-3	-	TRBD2	TGTGCCAGCAAACGGGGGGGCACAGATACGCAGTATTTT	CASKRGGTDTQYF
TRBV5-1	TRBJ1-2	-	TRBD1	TGCGCCAGCAGCCGGGACAGGGGAGGGAGCTATGGCTACACCTTC	CASSRDRGGSYGYTF
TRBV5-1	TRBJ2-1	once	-	TGCGCCAGCAGCATACAGGGTTCGAATGAGCAGTTCTTC	CASSIQGSNEQFF
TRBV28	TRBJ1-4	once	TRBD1	TGTGCCAGCAGTTTTGGACAGGTTAGGTCTAATGAAAAACTGTTTTTT	CASSFGQVRSNEKLFF
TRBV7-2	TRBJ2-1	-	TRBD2	TGTGCCAGCAGCCTCAGCGGGGGGGCTTACAATGAGCAGTTCTTC	CASSLSGGAYNEQFF
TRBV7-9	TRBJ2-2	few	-	TGTGCCAGCAGCTTCGGCGGGATAGGAACCGGGGAGCTGTTTTTT	CASSFGGIGTGELFF
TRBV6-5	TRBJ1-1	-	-	TGTGCCAGCAGTTACACAGCGGGGGACACTGAAGCTTTCTTT	CASSYTAGDTEAFF
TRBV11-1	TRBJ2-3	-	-	TGTGCCAGCAGCTTGACCTCGGATACGCAGTATTTT	CASSLTSDTQYF
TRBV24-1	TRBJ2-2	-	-	TGTGCCACCAGTGATTTGGGCCGGGGTGGCACCGGGGAGCTGTTTTTT	CATSDLGRGGTGELFF
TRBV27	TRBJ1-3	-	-	TGTGCCAGCAGTTTGGCAGGGCGGGTTGGAAACACCATATATTTT	CASSLAGRVGNTIYF
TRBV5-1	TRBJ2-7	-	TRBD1	TGCGCCAGCAGCCAAGCCGACAGGGGAGCCTACGAGCAGTACTTC	CASSQADRGAYEQYF
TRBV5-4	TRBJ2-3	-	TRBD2	TGTGCCAGCAGCTCGACTAGCGGGGCAGATACGCAGTATTTT	CASSSTSGADTQYF
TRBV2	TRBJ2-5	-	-	TGTGCCAGCAGCACCAGGGGTGGGGAGACCCAGTACTTC	CASSTRGGETQYF
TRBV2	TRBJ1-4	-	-	TGTGCCAGCAGCCGGGACGCTGGCGCAACTAATGAAAAACTGTTTTTT	CASSRDAGATNEKLFF
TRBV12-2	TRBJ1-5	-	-	TGTGCAAGGCCCAGGTCGAATCAGCCCCAGCATTTT	CARPRSNQPQHF
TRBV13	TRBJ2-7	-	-	TGTGCCAGCAGCTCTTGGCCTAAAGGCACCTACGAGCAGTACTTC	CASSSWPKGTYEQYF
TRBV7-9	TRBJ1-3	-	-	TGTGCCAGCAGCGTCGCGGGACTAAGGGCTGGAAACACCATATATTTT	CASSVAGLRAGNTIYF
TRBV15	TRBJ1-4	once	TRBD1	TGTGCCACCAGCAGCAATCGGGGACAGGGGGCTGAGAAACTGTTTTTT	CATSSNRGQGAEKLFF
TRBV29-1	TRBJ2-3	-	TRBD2	TGCAGCGTTCTACCTGGACTAGCGGGAGAGGATACGCAGTATTTT	CSVLPGLAGEDTQYF
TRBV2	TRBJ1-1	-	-	TGTGCCAGCAGTGAACAGAGCTTCGAAGCTTTCTTT	CASSEQSFEAFF
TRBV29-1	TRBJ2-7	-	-	TGCAGCGTTGTGACAGTCTCCTACGAGCAGTACTTC	CSVVTVSYEQYF
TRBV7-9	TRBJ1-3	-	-	TGTGCCAGCAGCTCATTGGGATGGAGCTCTGGAAACACCATATATTTT	CASSSLGWSSGNTIYF